By share, the clone carrying this T cell receptor beta chain ranks as medium-sized. Rearranged V-D-J TRB sequences were amplified with a mixed TRB-A/B primer pool. MiXCR, run by TCRdb on the multiplex PCR reads, gives a single entry per CDR3 protein. The profile shows 15,000 to 20,000 distinct CDR3 sequences, 30% to 45% of them singletons. The entry originates in a study of T cell repertoires in aging, cancer and after chemotherapy. The CDR3 has 13 residues. Losses at the gene ends were 6 bases for V and 5 bases for J; bases not matched to a gene: 7. The germline gives CDR1 SQVTM, CDR2 ANQGSEA. The template was genomic DNA from peripheral blood, not RNA.

The chain links TRBV29-1 to TRBJ1-2; TRBD1 aligns across 9 bases. The sequenced material came from blood. The receptor was isolated from a human donor with a solid tumor. For the CDR3, the DNA is TGCAGCGTGGTAAGGACAGGGGAGTATGGCTACACCTTC. Amino acids: CSVVRTGEYGYTF. Based on the CDR3 plus reference TRBV29-1 and TRBJ1-2, the full variable domain is SAVISQKPSRDICQRGTSLTIQCQVDSQVTMMFWYRQQPGQSLTLIATANQGSEATYESGFVIDKFPISRPNLTFSTLTVSNMSPEDSSIYLCSVVRTGEYGYTFGSGTRLTVV.